This is a list of T cell receptor beta chains from one sample in a study of response to subunit inactivated influenza vaccine. In TCRdb, the RT-PCR reads were re-called with MiXCR into one record per CDR3 protein. The sample comprises hundreds of thousands of distinct CDR3 sequences, 13% of which are singletons, and 10% to 15% rests with the top ten. The input for sequencing was PBMCs from blood, taken more than 35 days after vaccination. The receptors here all came from a man between 45 and 60 years old who received an inactivated influenza vaccine. Each CDR3 is given with its conserved first and last residue. Each record gives: clone size, J gene, V gene, D gene, CDR3 protein, CDR3 DNA. D genes are given only for firm matches. The listing skips clone size in some rows; elsewhere it reads once, few, many or a size class.

clone size: .; J gene: TRBJ2-1; V gene: TRBV4-2; D gene: TRBD2; CDR3 protein: CASSQGLAGGPKSYNEQFF; CDR3 DNA: TGTGCCAGCTCACAGGGACTAGCGGGAGGGCCGAAATCCTACAATGAGCAGTTCTTC
clone size: .; J gene: TRBJ2-5; V gene: TRBV15; D gene: .; CDR3 protein: CATSRVPDQETQYF; CDR3 DNA: TGTGCCACCAGCAGAGTTCCCGACCAAGAGACCCAGTACTTC
clone size: few; J gene: TRBJ1-2; V gene: TRBV5-1; D gene: TRBD1; CDR3 protein: CASSTDRGRTHGYTF; CDR3 DNA: TGCGCCAGCAGCACGGACAGGGGGAGAACTCATGGCTACACCTTC
clone size: .; J gene: TRBJ2-7; V gene: TRBV15; D gene: .; CDR3 protein: CATSREPGTAYEQYF; CDR3 DNA: TGTGCCACCAGCAGAGAACCAGGGACTGCCTACGAGCAGTACTTC
clone size: few; J gene: TRBJ2-2; V gene: TRBV29-1; D gene: .; CDR3 protein: CSVEPANTGELFF; CDR3 DNA: TGCAGCGTTGAACCCGCGAACACCGGGGAGCTGTTTTTT
clone size: few; J gene: TRBJ1-1; V gene: TRBV5-1; D gene: TRBD1; CDR3 protein: CASSPDRGAEAFF; CDR3 DNA: TGCGCCAGCAGCCCGGACAGGGGGGCTGAAGCTTTCTTT
clone size: .; J gene: TRBJ2-3; V gene: TRBV10-3; D gene: TRBD1; CDR3 protein: CAVSGTDPDTQYF; CDR3 DNA: TGTGCCGTTTCCGGGACAGACCCAGATACGCAGTATTTT
clone size: few; J gene: TRBJ2-3; V gene: TRBV20-1; D gene: TRBD2; CDR3 protein: CSARAHASGKADTQYF; CDR3 DNA: TGCAGTGCTAGAGCTCATGCCAGCGGGAAAGCAGATACGCAGTATTTT
clone size: .; J gene: TRBJ1-1; V gene: TRBV9; D gene: .; CDR3 protein: CASSVWGQTEAFF; CDR3 DNA: TGTGCCAGCAGCGTATGGGGTCAGACTGAAGCTTTCTTT
clone size: .; J gene: TRBJ2-1; V gene: TRBV7-3; D gene: .; CDR3 protein: CASSDGLNEQFF; CDR3 DNA: TGTGCCAGCAGCGATGGACTTAACGAGCAGTTCTTC
clone size: .; J gene: TRBJ2-5; V gene: TRBV4-2; D gene: TRBD2; CDR3 protein: CASSQDPSGGFETQYF; CDR3 DNA: TGTGCCAGCAGCCAAGATCCCAGCGGGGGGTTTGAGACCCAGTACTTC
clone size: many; J gene: TRBJ2-5; V gene: TRBV20-1; D gene: TRBD1; CDR3 protein: CSAEAPGTGRETQYF; CDR3 DNA: TGCAGTGCTGAGGCCCCCGGGACAGGGAGAGAGACCCAGTACTTC
clone size: many; J gene: TRBJ2-3; V gene: TRBV6-1; D gene: .; CDR3 protein: CASSAGDLTDTQYF; CDR3 DNA: TGTGCCAGCAGTGCGGGAGACCTAACAGATACGCAGTATTTT
clone size: few; J gene: TRBJ2-7; V gene: TRBV20-1; D gene: .; CDR3 protein: CSACFRGDEQYF; CDR3 DNA: TGCAGTGCTTGTTTTAGAGGGGATGAGCAGTACTTC
clone size: .; J gene: TRBJ2-5; V gene: TRBV12-3/TRBV12-4; D gene: TRBD2; CDR3 protein: CASSRGTSGRGQETQYF; CDR3 DNA: TGTGCCAGCAGTCGGGGGACTAGCGGGAGAGGGCAAGAGACCCAGTACTTC
clone size: few; J gene: TRBJ2-5; V gene: TRBV5-1; D gene: .; CDR3 protein: CASSLISSMETQYF; CDR3 DNA: TGCGCCAGCAGCTTGATCTCTAGCATGGAGACCCAGTACTTC
clone size: .; J gene: TRBJ2-7; V gene: TRBV27; D gene: .; CDR3 protein: CASSLYGGYEQYF; CDR3 DNA: TGTGCCAGCAGTTTATACGGAGGCTACGAGCAGTACTTC
clone size: once; J gene: TRBJ1-6; V gene: TRBV7-9; D gene: .; CDR3 protein: CASSLGDSTLLNSHLHF; CDR3 DNA: TGTGCCAGCAGCTTAGGGGACTCGACACTTTTGAATTCACACCTCCACTTT
clone size: .; J gene: TRBJ1-1; V gene: TRBV25-1; D gene: .; CDR3 protein: CASSEYPDSSLNTEAFF; CDR3 DNA: TGTGCCAGCAGTGAATACCCGGACAGTAGCCTGAACACTGAAGCTTTCTTT
clone size: many; J gene: TRBJ2-1; V gene: TRBV9; D gene: TRBD2; CDR3 protein: CASSVQGTSGRSEQFF; CDR3 DNA: TGTGCCAGCAGCGTACAGGGGACTAGCGGAAGGAGTGAGCAGTTCTTC
clone size: few; J gene: TRBJ1-2; V gene: TRBV7-9; D gene: .; CDR3 protein: CASSLARRNYGYTF; CDR3 DNA: TGTGCCAGCAGCTTAGCGCGACGGAACTATGGCTACACCTTC
clone size: .; J gene: TRBJ2-7; V gene: TRBV6-5; D gene: .; CDR3 protein: CASSYNSGGRNEQYF; CDR3 DNA: TGTGCCAGCAGTTACAATTCAGGGGGGCGAAACGAGCAGTACTTC
clone size: .; J gene: TRBJ2-7; V gene: TRBV28; D gene: .; CDR3 protein: CASSRLREQYF; CDR3 DNA: TGTGCCAGCAGCCGACTACGCGAGCAGTACTTC
clone size: many; J gene: TRBJ2-3; V gene: TRBV5-1; D gene: TRBD2; CDR3 protein: CASSVSGGATTDTQYF; CDR3 DNA: TGCGCCAGCAGCGTCAGCGGGGGGGCGACGACAGATACGCAGTATTTT
clone size: .; J gene: TRBJ2-7; V gene: TRBV24-1; D gene: .; CDR3 protein: CATSPEPSSYEQYF; CDR3 DNA: TGTGCCACCTCCCCTGAGCCTAGCAGCTACGAGCAGTACTTC
clone size: many; J gene: TRBJ2-7; V gene: TRBV6-5; D gene: .; CDR3 protein: CASSYHPLGEQGQYF; CDR3 DNA: TGTGCCAGCAGTTACCACCCCCTGGGGGAGCAAGGGCAGTACTTC
clone size: few; J gene: TRBJ1-3; V gene: TRBV11-2; D gene: .; CDR3 protein: CASSLVSSGGSGNTIYF; CDR3 DNA: TGTGCCAGCAGCTTAGTATCTAGCGGGGGAAGTGGAAACACCATATATTTT
clone size: many; J gene: TRBJ2-2; V gene: TRBV6-1; D gene: TRBD2; CDR3 protein: CATQQSVAGVTGELFF; CDR3 DNA: TGTGCCACCCAACAGTCGGTGGCGGGAGTCACCGGGGAGCTGTTTTTT
clone size: many; J gene: TRBJ2-1; V gene: TRBV29-1; D gene: TRBD1; CDR3 protein: CSGDYRGLGNEQFF; CDR3 DNA: TGCAGCGGTGACTACAGGGGGCTCGGGAATGAGCAGTTCTTC
clone size: .; J gene: TRBJ2-7; V gene: TRBV28; D gene: TRBD1; CDR3 protein: CASSQGGQGGEQYF; CDR3 DNA: TGTGCCAGCAGCCAAGGGGGACAGGGGGGCGAGCAGTACTTC
clone size: few; J gene: TRBJ1-6; V gene: TRBV6-1; D gene: .; CDR3 protein: CASSQLGGDSPLHF; CDR3 DNA: TGTGCCAGCAGCCAGTTAGGGGGGGATTCACCCCTCCACTTT
clone size: .; J gene: TRBJ1-5; V gene: TRBV10-3; D gene: .; CDR3 protein: CAISEVGSSQPQHF; CDR3 DNA: TGTGCCATCAGTGAGGTCGGATCTAGTCAGCCCCAGCATTTT
clone size: few; J gene: TRBJ2-5; V gene: TRBV7-3; D gene: TRBD2; CDR3 protein: CASHISSGRRGQETQYF; CDR3 DNA: TGTGCCAGCCATATTTCTAGCGGGCGGCGGGGCCAAGAGACCCAGTACTTC
clone size: many; J gene: TRBJ1-2; V gene: TRBV12-3/TRBV12-4; D gene: TRBD1; CDR3 protein: CASSLDRQGARGYTF; CDR3 DNA: TGTGCCAGCAGTTTAGACCGACAGGGCGCGAGGGGCTACACCTTC
clone size: few; J gene: TRBJ1-2; V gene: TRBV25-1; D gene: .; CDR3 protein: CASSDYTVYGYTF; CDR3 DNA: TGTGCCAGCAGTGATTACACAGTCTATGGCTACACCTTC
clone size: .; J gene: TRBJ1-4; V gene: TRBV4-1; D gene: TRBD1; CDR3 protein: CASSQITGEEKLFF; CDR3 DNA: TGCGCCAGCAGCCAAATAACAGGGGAGGAAAAACTGTTTTTT
clone size: many; J gene: TRBJ2-1; V gene: TRBV4-3; D gene: .; CDR3 protein: CASSQGPGDNNEQFF; CDR3 DNA: TGCGCCAGCAGCCAAGGGCCGGGGGACAACAATGAGCAGTTCTTC
clone size: many; J gene: TRBJ1-6; V gene: TRBV20-1; D gene: .; CDR3 protein: CSASVGGPLHF; CDR3 DNA: TGCAGTGCTAGTGTCGGGGGGCCCCTCCACTTT
clone size: .; J gene: TRBJ2-1; V gene: TRBV19; D gene: TRBD1; CDR3 protein: CASSATPGGLYNEQFF; CDR3 DNA: TGTGCCAGTAGTGCTACCCCAGGGGGCCTCTACAATGAGCAGTTCTTC
clone size: few; J gene: TRBJ1-2; V gene: TRBV12-3/TRBV12-4; D gene: .; CDR3 protein: CASSLLTGRDGYTF; CDR3 DNA: TGTGCCAGCAGTTTATTGACGGGGAGGGATGGCTACACCTTC
clone size: few; J gene: TRBJ2-3; V gene: TRBV11-2; D gene: .; CDR3 protein: CASTPNVGEFHTQYF; CDR3 DNA: TGTGCCAGCACCCCGAACGTCGGGGAATTCCATACGCAGTATTTT
clone size: .; J gene: TRBJ2-3; V gene: TRBV7-2; D gene: .; CDR3 protein: CASSLSLQRTDTQYF; CDR3 DNA: TGTGCCAGCAGCTTATCTCTACAACGCACAGATACGCAGTATTTT
clone size: few; J gene: TRBJ1-2; V gene: TRBV6-1; D gene: .; CDR3 protein: CASTRGRGNYGYTF; CDR3 DNA: TGTGCCAGCACCCGAGGAAGGGGCAACTATGGCTACACCTTC
clone size: .; J gene: TRBJ1-4; V gene: TRBV2; D gene: .; CDR3 protein: CASCRALEKLFF; CDR3 DNA: TGTGCCAGCTGCCGGGCCCTTGAAAAACTGTTTTTT
clone size: many; J gene: TRBJ2-7; V gene: TRBV7-2; D gene: .; CDR3 protein: CASSLVTGQYF; CDR3 DNA: TGTGCCAGCAGCTTAGTAACAGGGCAGTACTTC